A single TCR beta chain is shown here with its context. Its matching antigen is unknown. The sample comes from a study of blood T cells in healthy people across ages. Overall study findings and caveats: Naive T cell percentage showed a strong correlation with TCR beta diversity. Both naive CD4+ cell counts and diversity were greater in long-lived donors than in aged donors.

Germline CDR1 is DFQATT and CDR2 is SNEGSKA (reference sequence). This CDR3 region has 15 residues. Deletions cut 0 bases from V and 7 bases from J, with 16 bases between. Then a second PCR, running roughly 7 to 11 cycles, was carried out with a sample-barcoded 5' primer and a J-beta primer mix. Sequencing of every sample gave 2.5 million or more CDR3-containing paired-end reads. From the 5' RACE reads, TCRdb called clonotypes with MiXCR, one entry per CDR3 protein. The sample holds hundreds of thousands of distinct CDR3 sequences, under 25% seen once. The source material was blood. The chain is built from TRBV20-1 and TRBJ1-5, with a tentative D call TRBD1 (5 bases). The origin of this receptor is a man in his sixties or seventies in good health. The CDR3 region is CSARDSEQGRQPQHF. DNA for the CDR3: TGCAGTGCTAGAGATTCGGAGCAGGGACGACAGCCCCAGCATTTT.